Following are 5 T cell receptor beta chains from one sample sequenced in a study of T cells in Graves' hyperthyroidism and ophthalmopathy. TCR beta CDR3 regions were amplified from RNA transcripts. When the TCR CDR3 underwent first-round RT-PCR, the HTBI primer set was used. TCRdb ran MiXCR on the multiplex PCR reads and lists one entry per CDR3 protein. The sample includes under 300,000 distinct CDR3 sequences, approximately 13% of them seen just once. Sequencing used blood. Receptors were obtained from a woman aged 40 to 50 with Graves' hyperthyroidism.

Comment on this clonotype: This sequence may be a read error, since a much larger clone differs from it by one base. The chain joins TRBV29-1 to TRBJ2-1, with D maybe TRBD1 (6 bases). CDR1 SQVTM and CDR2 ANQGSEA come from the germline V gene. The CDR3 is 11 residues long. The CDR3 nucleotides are TGCAGCGTAGCTCGGGACAATGGGCAGTTCTTC. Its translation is CSVARDNGQFF.

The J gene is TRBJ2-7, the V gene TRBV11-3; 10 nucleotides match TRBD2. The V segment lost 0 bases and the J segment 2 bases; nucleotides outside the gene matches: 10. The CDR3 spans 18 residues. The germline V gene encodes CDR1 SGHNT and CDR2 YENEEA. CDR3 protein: CASSLDRQGTSGTYEQYF. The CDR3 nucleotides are TGTGCCAGCAGCTTAGATCGCCAAGGTACTAGCGGGACCTACGAGCAGTACTTC.

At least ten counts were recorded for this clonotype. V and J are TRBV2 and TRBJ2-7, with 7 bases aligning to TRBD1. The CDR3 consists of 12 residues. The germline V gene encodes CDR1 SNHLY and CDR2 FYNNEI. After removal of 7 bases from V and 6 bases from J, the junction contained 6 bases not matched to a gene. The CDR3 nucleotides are TGTGCCAGCACCCAGACAGGGTCCGAGCAGTACTTC. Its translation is CASTQTGSEQYF. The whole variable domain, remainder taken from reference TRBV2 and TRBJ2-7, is EPEVTQTPSHQVTQMGQEVILRCVPISNHLYFYWYRQILGQKVEFLVSFYNNEISEKSEIFDDQFSVERPDGSNFTLKIRSTKLEDSAMYFCASTQTGSEQYFGPGTRLTVT.

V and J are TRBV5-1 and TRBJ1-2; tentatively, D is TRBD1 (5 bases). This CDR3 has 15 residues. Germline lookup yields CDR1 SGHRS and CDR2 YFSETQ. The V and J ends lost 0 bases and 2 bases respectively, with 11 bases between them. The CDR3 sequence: CASSLGGTRNYGYTF. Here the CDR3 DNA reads TGCGCCAGCAGCTTGGGAGGGACCCGAAACTATGGCTACACCTTC. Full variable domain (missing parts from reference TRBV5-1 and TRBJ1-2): KAGVTQTPRYLIKTRGQQVTLSCSPISGHRSVSWYQQTPGQGLQFLFEYFSETQRNKGNFPGRFSGRQFSNSRSEMNVSTLELGDSALYLCASSLGGTRNYGYTFGSGTRLTVV.

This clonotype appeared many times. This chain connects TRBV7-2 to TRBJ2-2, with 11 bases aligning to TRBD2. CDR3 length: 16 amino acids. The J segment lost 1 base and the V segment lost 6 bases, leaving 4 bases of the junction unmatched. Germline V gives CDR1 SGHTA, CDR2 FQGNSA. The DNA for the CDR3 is TGTGCCAGCAGTCCTACTAGCGGGAGGAACACCGGGGAGCTGTTTTTT. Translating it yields CASSPTSGRNTGELFF.